This T cell receptor beta chain appears in the sequencing data of a study of CD8 T cells in Susac syndrome. The study's findings and limits: The study found that Susac CD8+ clonal expansion peaked in TEMRA cells and active patients.

RNA in amounts of roughly 0.5 to 1 ug was reverse transcribed with random hexamers. TCRdb re-called the immunoSEQ multiplex PCR reads with MiXCR, one entry per CDR3 protein. The sample lists over 80,000 distinct CDR3 sequences, nearly 95% occurring once. Sequencing of TCR beta was performed on blood CD8+ and CD4+ T cells. The patients with Susac syndrome were individuals who fulfilled the recently defined diagnostic criteria for disease that was either definite or probable. TEMRA cells underwent FACS enrichment and CD8+ and CD4+ T cells underwent negative isolation. Germline loops: CDR1 SGHTA, CDR2 FQGTGA. Trimming took 5 bases from V and 0 from J, leaving 11 bases between them. This CDR3 is 15 amino acids long. Turning to this clonotype: Its antigen is still unknown.

The specimen was CD8+ T cells from PBMCs. V gene TRBV7-3 combines with J gene TRBJ1-5, with D maybe TRBD1 (5 bases). The source is a human donor with Susac syndrome. CDR3 amino acids: CASSLNGGSNQPQHF. CDR3 sequence (DNA): TGTGCCAGCAGCCTAAATGGGGGTAGCAATCAGCCCCAGCATTTT.